This TCR beta chain originates from a study of blood T cell repertoires in COVID-19 (dated by TCRdb to about 2020). Regarding the study in general: Samples covering the acute and convalescent phases of COVID-19 were provided by collaborators in the United States, Italy and Spain. The prospective study material was composed of cDNA or gDNA derived from T cells, B-cell-depleted T cells, or PBMCs. The samples were drawn from two sources: the first 160 participants of the ongoing ImmuneRACE study, and about 1,300 subjects contributed by 6 global collaborators. Where HLA class I and class II types were available, the types were taken from metadata supplied by the sample provider, not from assay-based typing. Subjects who had been exposed to COVID-19, were actively infected with it, or had recovered from it provided the deeply sampled blood TCRbeta repertoires that made up the dataset. Sample metadata almost always included a de-identified subject ID, COVID-19 status, age in years and sex. A freely available public database, intended as a resource for researchers studying the immune response to SARS-CoV-2, is where the repertoires were released. What the work shows at the level of the full study, not this receptor alone: The amount of clinical and demographic metadata varied by source and participant and was provided uncurated.

In the case of this clone: Its binding antigen is unknown. The sample holds no much larger clone one base away, and base qualities are not on file.

TCRbeta CDR3 regions were amplified from genomic DNA by means of the immunoSEQ Assay, a bias-controlled multiplex PCR. For the original study's pipeline: Nucleated cell counts per sample were estimated from amplification of reference gene primers within the assay. To quantify the absolute abundance of each unique TCRbeta CDR3 rearrangement, sequence reads were collapsed and filtered. For each sample, productive Simpson clonality was calculated by taking the square root of Simpson's diversity index across productive rearrangements. TCRdb holds this immuneACCESS table with in-frame rearrangements only. Some clones are missing; in checked studies, unresolved V genes explain under half, and the rest has no known cause. V and J calls plus clone size are reproduced from that table; the DNA served to infer D and trimming. The sample records some 320,000 clones, approximately 90% of which are singletons. In total, the top ten clones hold around 3.9% of the sample.

Participants in the prospective study were aged about 18 to 95 years, lived in 20 to 25 United States geographic areas, and enrolled through a virtual design. To assign participants to cohorts, the prospective study relied on clinical history that participants themselves reported in a screening survey and a study questionnaire. Exposed participants had been in contact with someone with a PCR-confirmed or clinician-diagnosed COVID-19 case within 2 weeks of study entry. In the prospective study, whole blood, serum and a nasopharyngeal or oropharyngeal swab were collected from each participant by mobile phlebotomists. Prospective study participants could optionally give additional blood draws and questionnaires over an approximately two-month period. Prospective study blood samples were shipped either frozen or at room temperature before DNA extraction. Trimming leaves V shorter by 0 bases and J shorter by 3 bases, with the junction holding 6 bases beyond the gene matches. Including the terminal cysteine and phenylalanine, the CDR3 comprises 15 residues. The CDR3 DNA has 45 bases and is translated from base 1. From a lookup of the germline V gene, CDR1 and CDR2 are SGDLS and YYNGEE.

The sample taken for sequencing was PBMCs or T cells enriched from blood (not recorded which). This chain is built from TRBV9 and TRBJ2-7; 7 bases in the junction line up with TRBD1. This receptor was obtained from a woman in her 30s who had been exposed to COVID-19. At the DNA level, the sequence is TGTGCCAGCAGCGTAGGGGACAGAAGTTACTACGAGCAGTACTTC. Its protein product is CASSVGDRSYYEQYF.